The clone carrying this T cell receptor beta chain was observed at least ten times. Its antigen is still unknown. The data originate from a study of T cells in Graves' hyperthyroidism and ophthalmopathy. Study-wide points: A 13 V-J model separated ophthalmopathy from stable hyperthyroidism.

Graves' hyperthyroidism showing no ophthalmopathy progression within 18 months was considered stable. Patients were excluded for uncontrolled infection, other autoimmune disease, pregnancy or lactation. Diagnoses used clinical symptoms, serum thyroxine and TRAb, thyroid ultrasound and orbital computed tomography. In germline, CDR1 is MNHEY, CDR2 SVGAGI. Deletions cut 2 bases from V and 5 bases from J, with 9 bases between. The CDR3 covers 13 residues. TCR beta CDR3 regions were amplified from RNA transcripts. During a first-round RT-PCR of the TCR CDR3, the HTBI primer set was used. Each CDR3 protein is one row after TCRdb ran MiXCR on the multiplex PCR reads. The sample consists of about 500,000 distinct CDR3 sequences, under 15% of them appearing once.

The receptor was derived from a woman in her late teens or twenties with Graves' hyperthyroidism. This chain connects TRBV6-5 to TRBJ2-5; D gene unclear. The sequenced sample was blood. The CDR3 DNA reads TGTGCCAGCAGTTACCCCACCAAGGAGACCCAGTACTTC. It specifies CASSYPTKETQYF.